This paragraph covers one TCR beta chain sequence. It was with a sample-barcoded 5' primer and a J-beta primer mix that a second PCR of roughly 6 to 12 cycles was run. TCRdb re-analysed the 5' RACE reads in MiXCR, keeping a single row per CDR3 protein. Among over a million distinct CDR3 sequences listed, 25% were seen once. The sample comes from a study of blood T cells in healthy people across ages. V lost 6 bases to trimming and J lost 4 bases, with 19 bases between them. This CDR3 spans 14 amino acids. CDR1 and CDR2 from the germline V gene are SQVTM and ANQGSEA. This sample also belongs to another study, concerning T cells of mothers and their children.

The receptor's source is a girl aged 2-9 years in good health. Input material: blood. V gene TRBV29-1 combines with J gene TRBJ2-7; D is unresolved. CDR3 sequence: CSVSWSLRVYEQYF. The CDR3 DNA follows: TGCAGCGTATCCTGGAGCCTCCGGGTGTACGAGCAGTACTTC.